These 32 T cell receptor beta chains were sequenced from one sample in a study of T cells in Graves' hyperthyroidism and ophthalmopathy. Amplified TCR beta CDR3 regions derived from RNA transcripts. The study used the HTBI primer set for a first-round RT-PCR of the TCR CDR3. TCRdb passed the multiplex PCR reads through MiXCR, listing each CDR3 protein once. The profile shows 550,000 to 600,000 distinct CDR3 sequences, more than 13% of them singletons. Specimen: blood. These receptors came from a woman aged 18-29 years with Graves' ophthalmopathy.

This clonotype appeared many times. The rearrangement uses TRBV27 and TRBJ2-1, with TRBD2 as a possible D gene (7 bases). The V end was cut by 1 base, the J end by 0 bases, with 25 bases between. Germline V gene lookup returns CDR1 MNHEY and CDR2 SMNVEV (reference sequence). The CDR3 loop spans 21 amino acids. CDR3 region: CASSLFPDLRGARSSYNEQFF. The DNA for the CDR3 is TGTGCCAGCAGTTTATTTCCAGATCTACGGGGGGCAAGAAGCTCCTACAATGAGCAGTTCTTC.

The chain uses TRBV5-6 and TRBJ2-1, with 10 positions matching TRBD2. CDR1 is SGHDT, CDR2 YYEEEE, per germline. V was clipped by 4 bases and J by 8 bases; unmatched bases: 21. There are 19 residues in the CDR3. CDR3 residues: CASSQTVPQLAGRKDEQFF. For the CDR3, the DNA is TGTGCCAGCAGCCAAACCGTACCCCAACTAGCGGGAAGAAAGGATGAGCAGTTCTTC.

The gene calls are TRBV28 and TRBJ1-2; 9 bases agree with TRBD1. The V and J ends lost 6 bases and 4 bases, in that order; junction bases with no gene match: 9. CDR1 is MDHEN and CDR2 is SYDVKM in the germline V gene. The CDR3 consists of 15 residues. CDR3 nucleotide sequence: TGTGCCAGCAGAAGCCCGGGACAGGGTGGCTATGGCTACACCTTC. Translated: CASRSPGQGGYGYTF.

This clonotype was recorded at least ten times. This chain's CDR3 is CASSLGLMSGSATDTQYF. CDR3 nucleotide sequence: TGCGCCAGCAGCTTAGGGTTAATGAGCGGGAGTGCGACAGATACGCAGTATTTT. The chain employs TRBV5-1 and TRBJ2-3; the match to TRBD2 covers 8 bases. The CDR3 runs 18 residues. Germline assignment: CDR1 SGHRS and CDR2 YFSETQ. V trimming: 2 bases; J trimming: 3 bases; junction bases outside the gene matches: 14.

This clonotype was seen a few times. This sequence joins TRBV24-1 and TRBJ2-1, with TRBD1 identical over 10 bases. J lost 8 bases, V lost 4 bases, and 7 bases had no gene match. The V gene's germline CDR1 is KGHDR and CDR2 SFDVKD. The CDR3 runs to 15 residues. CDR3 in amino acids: CATSERGTGDHEQFF. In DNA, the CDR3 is TGTGCCACCAGTGAGCGAGGGACAGGGGATCATGAGCAGTTCTTC.

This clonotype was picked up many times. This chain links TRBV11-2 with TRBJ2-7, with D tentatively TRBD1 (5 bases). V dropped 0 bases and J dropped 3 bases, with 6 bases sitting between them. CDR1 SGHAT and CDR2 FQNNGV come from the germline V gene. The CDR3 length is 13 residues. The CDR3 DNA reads TGTGCCAGCAGCTTAGATCAGGGCTACGAGCAGTACTTC. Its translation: CASSLDQGYEQYF.

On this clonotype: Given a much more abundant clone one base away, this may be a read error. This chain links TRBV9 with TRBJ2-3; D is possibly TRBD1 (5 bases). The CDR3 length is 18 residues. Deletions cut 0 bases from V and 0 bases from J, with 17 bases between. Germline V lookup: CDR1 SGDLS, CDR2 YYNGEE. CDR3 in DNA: TGTGCCAGCAGCGTAGAACCCGATGACAGCCCTAGCACAGATACGCAGTATTTT. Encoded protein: CASSVEPDDSPSTDTQYF.

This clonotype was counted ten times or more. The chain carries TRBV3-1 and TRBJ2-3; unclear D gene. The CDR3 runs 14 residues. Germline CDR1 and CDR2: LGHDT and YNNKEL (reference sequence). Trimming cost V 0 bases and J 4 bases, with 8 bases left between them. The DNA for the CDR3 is TGTGCCAGCAGCCAAGATAAGGCTTCAGATACGCAGTATTTT. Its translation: CASSQDKASDTQYF.

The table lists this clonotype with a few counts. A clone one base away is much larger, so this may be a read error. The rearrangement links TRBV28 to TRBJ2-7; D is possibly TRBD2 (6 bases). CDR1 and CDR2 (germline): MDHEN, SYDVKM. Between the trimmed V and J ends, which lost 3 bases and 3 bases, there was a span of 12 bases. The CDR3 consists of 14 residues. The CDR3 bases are TGTGCCAGCAGTTTGTCGTTCGGGGGCTACGAGCAGTACTTC. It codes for CASSLSFGGYEQYF.

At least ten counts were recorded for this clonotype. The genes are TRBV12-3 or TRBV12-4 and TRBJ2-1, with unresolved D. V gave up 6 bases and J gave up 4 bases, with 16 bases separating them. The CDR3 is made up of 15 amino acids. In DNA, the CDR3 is TGTGCCAGCAGCCGAATATCCCCCATATACAATGAGCAGTTCTTC. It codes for CASSRISPIYNEQFF.

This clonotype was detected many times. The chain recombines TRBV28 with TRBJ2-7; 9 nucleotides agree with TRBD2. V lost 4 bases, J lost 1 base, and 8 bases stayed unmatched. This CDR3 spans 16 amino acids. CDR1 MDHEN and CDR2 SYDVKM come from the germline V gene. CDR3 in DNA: TGTGCCAGCAGTTCGCGCGGGAGGGCAGGATCCTACGAGCAGTACTTC. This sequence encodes CASSSRGRAGSYEQYF. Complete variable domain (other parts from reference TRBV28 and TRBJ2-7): DVKVTQSSRYLVKRTGEKVFLECVQDMDHENMFWYRQDPGLGLRLIYFSYDVKMKEKGDIPEGYSVSREKKERFSLILESASTNQTSMYLCASSSRGRAGSYEQYFGPGTRLTVT.

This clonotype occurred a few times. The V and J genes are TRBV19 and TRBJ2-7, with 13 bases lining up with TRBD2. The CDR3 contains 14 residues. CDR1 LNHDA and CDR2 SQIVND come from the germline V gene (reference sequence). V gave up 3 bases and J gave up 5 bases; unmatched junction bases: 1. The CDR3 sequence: CASSMGTSGNEQYF. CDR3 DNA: TGTGCCAGTAGTATGGGGACTAGCGGGAACGAGCAGTACTTC. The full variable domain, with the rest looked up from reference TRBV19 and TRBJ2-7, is DGGITQSPKYLFRKEGQNVTLSCEQNLNHDAMYWYRQDPGQGLRLIYYSQIVNDFQKGDIAEGYSVSREKKESFPLTVTSAQKNPTAFYLCASSMGTSGNEQYFGPGTRLTVT.

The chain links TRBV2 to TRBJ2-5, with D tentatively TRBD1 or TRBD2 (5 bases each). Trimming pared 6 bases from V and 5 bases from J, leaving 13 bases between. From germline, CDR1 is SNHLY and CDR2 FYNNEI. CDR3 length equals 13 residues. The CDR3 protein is CASREGPGETQYF. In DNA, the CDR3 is TGTGCCAGCAGAGAGGGACCAGGGGAGACCCAGTACTTC.

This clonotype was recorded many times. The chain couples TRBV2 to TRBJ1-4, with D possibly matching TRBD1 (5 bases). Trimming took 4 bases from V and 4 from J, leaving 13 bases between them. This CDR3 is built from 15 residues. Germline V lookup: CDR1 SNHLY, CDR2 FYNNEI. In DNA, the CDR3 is TGTGCCAGCAGTGTAGGGGCCGCTAATAATGAAAAACTGTTTTTT. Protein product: CASSVGAANNEKLFF.

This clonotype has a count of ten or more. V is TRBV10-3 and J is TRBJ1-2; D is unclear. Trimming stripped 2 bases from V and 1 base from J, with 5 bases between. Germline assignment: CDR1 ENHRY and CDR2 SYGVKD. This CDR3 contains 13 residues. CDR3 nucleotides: TGTGCCATCAGTGAGGACGGTAACTATGGCTACACCTTC. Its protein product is CAISEDGNYGYTF.

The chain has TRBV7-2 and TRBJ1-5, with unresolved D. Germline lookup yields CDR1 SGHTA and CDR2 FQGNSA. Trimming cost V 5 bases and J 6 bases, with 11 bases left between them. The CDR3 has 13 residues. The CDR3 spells CASSLRRAQPQHF. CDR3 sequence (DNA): TGTGCCAGCAGCCTGAGGAGGGCTCAGCCCCAGCATTTT.

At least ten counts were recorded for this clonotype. CDR3: CASSYGTASYEQYF. CDR3 DNA: TGTGCCAGCAGTTACGGGACGGCCTCCTACGAGCAGTACTTC. V gene TRBV6-6 combines with J gene TRBJ2-7; D might be TRBD1 or TRBD2, each matching 5 bases. CDR3 length: 14 residues. Germline V lookup: CDR1 MNHNY, CDR2 SVGAGI (reference sequence). The V end was cut by 2 bases, the J end by 0 bases, with 8 bases between.

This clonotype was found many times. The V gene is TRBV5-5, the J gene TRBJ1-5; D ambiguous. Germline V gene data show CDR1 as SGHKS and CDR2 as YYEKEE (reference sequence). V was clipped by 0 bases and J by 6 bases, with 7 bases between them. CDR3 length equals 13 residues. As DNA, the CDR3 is TGTGCCAGCAGCTTGGTCGGGGTTCAGCCCCAGCATTTT. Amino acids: CASSLVGVQPQHF.

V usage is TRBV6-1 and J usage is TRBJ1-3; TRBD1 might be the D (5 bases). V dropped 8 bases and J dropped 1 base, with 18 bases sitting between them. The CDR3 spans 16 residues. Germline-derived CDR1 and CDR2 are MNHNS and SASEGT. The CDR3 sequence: CASVGKRDSSGNTIYF. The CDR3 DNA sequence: TGTGCCAGCGTGGGAAAGAGGGACTCATCTGGAAACACCATATATTTT.

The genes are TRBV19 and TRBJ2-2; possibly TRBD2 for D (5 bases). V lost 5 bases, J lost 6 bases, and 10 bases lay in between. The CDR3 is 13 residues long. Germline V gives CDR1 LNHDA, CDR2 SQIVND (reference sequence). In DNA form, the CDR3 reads TGTGCCAGTAGTGAGAGCGGCCCCGGGGAGCTGTTTTTT. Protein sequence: CASSESGPGELFF.

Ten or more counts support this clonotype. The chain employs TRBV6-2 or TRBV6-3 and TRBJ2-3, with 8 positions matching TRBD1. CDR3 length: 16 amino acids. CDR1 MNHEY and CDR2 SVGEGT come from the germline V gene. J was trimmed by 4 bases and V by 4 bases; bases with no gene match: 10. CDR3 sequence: CASSSIRDRRADTQYF. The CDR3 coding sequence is TGTGCCAGCAGTTCCATCCGGGACAGGAGGGCAGATACGCAGTATTTT.

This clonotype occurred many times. In DNA form, the CDR3 reads TGTGCCAGCAGTTTAGAGGGGGGCTGGATGGAAAAACTGTTTTTT. Translation gives CASSLEGGWMEKLFF. The rearrangement uses TRBV28 and TRBJ1-4; D perhaps matches TRBD1 (6 bases). Trimming took off 2 bases at V and 8 bases at J, with 15 bases between the two ends. Germline lookup yields CDR1 MDHEN and CDR2 SYDVKM. This CDR3 is 15 amino acids long.

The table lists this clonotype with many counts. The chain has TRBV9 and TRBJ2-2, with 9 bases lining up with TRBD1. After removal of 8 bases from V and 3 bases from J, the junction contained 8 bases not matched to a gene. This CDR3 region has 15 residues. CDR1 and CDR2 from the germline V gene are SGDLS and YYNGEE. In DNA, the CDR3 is TGTGCCAGTTGCCGGGACAGGGATTACACCGGGGAGCTGTTTTTT. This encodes CASCRDRDYTGELFF.

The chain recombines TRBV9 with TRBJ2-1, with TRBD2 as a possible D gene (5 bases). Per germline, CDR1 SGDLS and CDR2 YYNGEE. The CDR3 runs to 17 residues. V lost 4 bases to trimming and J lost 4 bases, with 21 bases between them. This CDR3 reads CASSPQDGDGIYNEQFF. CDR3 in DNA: TGTGCCAGCAGCCCCCAAGACGGGGATGGGATTTACAATGAGCAGTTCTTC.

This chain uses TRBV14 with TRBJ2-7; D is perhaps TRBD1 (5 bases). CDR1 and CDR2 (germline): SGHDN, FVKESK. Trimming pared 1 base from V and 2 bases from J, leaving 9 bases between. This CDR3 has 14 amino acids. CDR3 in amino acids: CASSQVSGTYEQYF. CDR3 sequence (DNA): TGTGCCAGCAGCCAAGTTTCAGGGACCTACGAGCAGTACTTC.

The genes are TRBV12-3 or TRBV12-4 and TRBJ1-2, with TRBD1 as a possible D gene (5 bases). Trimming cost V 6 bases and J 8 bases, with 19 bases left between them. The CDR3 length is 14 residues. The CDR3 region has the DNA TGTGCCAGCAGCCCCGGGGTGAGGGGCGTAGGCTACACCTTC. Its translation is CASSPGVRGVGYTF.

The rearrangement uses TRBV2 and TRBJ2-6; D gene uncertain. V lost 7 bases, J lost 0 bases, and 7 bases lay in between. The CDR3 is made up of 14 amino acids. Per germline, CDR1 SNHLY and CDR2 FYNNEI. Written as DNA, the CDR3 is TGTGCCAGCATGGGGTTCTCTGGGGCCAACGTCCTGACTTTC. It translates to CASMGFSGANVLTF.

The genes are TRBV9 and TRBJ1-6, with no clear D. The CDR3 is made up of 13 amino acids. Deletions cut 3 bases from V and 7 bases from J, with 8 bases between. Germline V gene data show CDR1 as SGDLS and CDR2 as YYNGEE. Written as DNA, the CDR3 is TGTGCCAGCAGCGAACAGACGAATTCACCCCTCCACTTT. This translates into CASSEQTNSPLHF.

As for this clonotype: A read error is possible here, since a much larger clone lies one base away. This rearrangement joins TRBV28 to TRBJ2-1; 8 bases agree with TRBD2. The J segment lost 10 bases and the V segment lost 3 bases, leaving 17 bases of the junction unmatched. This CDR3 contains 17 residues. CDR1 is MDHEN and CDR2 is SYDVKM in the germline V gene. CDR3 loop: CASSFNSFGSGINEQFF. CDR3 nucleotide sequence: TGTGCCAGCAGTTTTAATTCTTTTGGTAGCGGGATAAACGAGCAGTTCTTC.

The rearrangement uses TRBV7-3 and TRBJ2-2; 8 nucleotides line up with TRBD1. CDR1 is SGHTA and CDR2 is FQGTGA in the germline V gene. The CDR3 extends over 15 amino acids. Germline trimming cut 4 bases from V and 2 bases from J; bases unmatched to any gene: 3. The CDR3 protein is CASSSDRGNTGELFF. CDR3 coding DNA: TGTGCCAGCAGCTCCGACAGGGGTAACACCGGGGAGCTGTTTTTT.

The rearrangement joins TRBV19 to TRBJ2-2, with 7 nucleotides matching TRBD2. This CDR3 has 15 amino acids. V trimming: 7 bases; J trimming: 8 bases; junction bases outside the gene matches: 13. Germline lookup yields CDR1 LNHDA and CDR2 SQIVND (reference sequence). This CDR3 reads CASTPLWTSRGELFF. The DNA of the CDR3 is TGTGCCAGTACCCCCCTGTGGACTAGTCGTGGGGAGCTGTTTTTT. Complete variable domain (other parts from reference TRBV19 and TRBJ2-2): DGGITQSPKYLFRKEGQNVTLSCEQNLNHDAMYWYRQDPGQGLRLIYYSQIVNDFQKGDIAEGYSVSREKKESFPLTVTSAQKNPTAFYLCASTPLWTSRGELFFGEGSRLTVL.

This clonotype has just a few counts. In DNA form, the CDR3 reads TGTGCCAGCAGCCAAGTTAGCCTGGAGGGCGAGCAGTACTTC. As protein: CASSQVSLEGEQYF. The chain is built from TRBV14 and TRBJ2-7; D is possibly TRBD2 (6 bases). Per the germline V gene, CDR1 is SGHDN and CDR2 is FVKESK. V was clipped by 1 base and J by 6 bases, with 13 bases between them. CDR3 length equals 14 residues.